This TCR beta chain is drawn from a study of OX40 agonist ivuxolimab in advanced cancers. Study at large: Administration of intravenous ivuxolimab to patients occurred every 2 weeks at 0.01 to 10 mg/kg.

Patients were ruled out by autoimmune disease history or systemic immunosuppression. The CDR3 totals 13 residues. Germline-derived CDR1 and CDR2 are SGHKS and YYEKEE (reference sequence). The germline V and J ends were trimmed by 1 base and 3 bases, with 5 bases remaining between them. Sequencing used immunoSEQ multiplex PCR; TCRdb keeps in-frame clones, though not all of them. Of fewer than 90,000 clones in the sample, 80% to 90% were seen once. The sample in question was CD4+ or CD8+ T cells sorted from blood, obtained in a trial of the OX40 agonist ivuxolimab. The source of this sequence is an adult with an advanced solid tumor such as melanoma, head and neck, liver or kidney cancer. This chain connects TRBV5-5 to TRBJ1-5; D ambiguous. In nucleotides, the CDR3 is TGTGCCAGCAGCTTGTCACCCAATCAGCCCCAGCATTTT. This codes for CASSLSPNQPQHF.